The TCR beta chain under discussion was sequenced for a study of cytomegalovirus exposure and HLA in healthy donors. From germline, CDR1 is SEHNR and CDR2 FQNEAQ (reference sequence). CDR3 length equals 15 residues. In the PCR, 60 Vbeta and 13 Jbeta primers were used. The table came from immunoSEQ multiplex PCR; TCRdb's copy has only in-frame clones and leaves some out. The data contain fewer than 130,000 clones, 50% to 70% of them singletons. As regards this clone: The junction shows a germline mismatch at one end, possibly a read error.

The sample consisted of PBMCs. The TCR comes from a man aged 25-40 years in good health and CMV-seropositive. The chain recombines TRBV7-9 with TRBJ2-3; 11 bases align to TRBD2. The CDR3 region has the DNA TGTTCCAGCAGCACCACTAGCGGGGGAACAGATACGCAGTATTTT. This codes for CSSSTTSGGTDTQYF.